This T cell receptor beta chain was sequenced in a study of T cell repertoires in cytomegalovirus infection. Background on the study: TCR beta signatures that were public indicated CMV infection and matching HLA type.

TCRdb used MiXCR to reprocess the reads, holding one entry per CDR3 protein. The sample has a few hundred thousand distinct CDR3 sequences, approximately 15% seen once. The V end was cut by 3 bases, the J end by 6 bases, with 20 bases between. The CDR3 sequence is 17 residues long. The germline V gene has CDR1 SEHNR and CDR2 FQNEAQ (reference sequence). The chain combines TRBV7-9 with TRBJ1-4; the D gene is possibly TRBD1 (5 bases). The origin of this receptor is a human donor in good health (CMV status not recorded). Some clones in this sample may be carry-over from other donors' samples. The sequencing sample was made of CD8+ T cells from PBMCs. The CDR3 coding sequence is TGTGCCAGCAGCTTCCCCCGGAACGTCGGGGGGGATGAAAAACTGTTTTTT. This translates into CASSFPRNVGGDEKLFF.